This TCR beta chain was obtained from a study of immune evolution from preneoplasia to lung adenocarcinoma. This CDR3 comprises 15 residues. V dropped 6 bases and J dropped 0 bases, with 15 bases sitting between them. CDR1 and CDR2 from the germline V gene are SGHRS and YFSETQ. Repertoires were generated with immunoSEQ multiplex PCR, while TCRdb's copy carries only in-frame clones and drops some. Among roughly 8,100 clones listed, approximately 80% were seen once. The V and J genes are TRBV5-1 and TRBJ1-1; D remains ambiguous. The sequenced sample was FFPE invasive lung adenocarcinoma tissue. The sequence came from a person aged 50 to 59 with lung adenocarcinoma. CDR3 sequence: CASKRQTSMNTEAFF. The CDR3 DNA follows: TGCGCCAGCAAGAGGCAGACGTCTATGAACACTGAAGCTTTCTTT.